Reported below is one TCR beta chain. Its antigen has not been determined. Within one base of it there is no much larger clone, and no base qualities were kept. Peripheral blood CD8+ and CD4+ T cells from healthy donors, Susac syndrome patients and multiple sclerosis patients were profiled using high-throughput TCR beta sequencing. The multiple sclerosis controls were treatment-naive patients whose relapsing-remitting disease, either stable or active, fulfilled the revised McDonald criteria. Bulk CD8+ and CD4+ T cells were purified by magnetic negative isolation, while CD8+ TEMRA cells were enriched using FACS. Blood was drawn into EDTA tubes, processed within 24 hours, and PBMCs were isolated by density gradient centrifugation. PBMCs intended for TCR sequencing were cryopreserved in liquid nitrogen and thawed later in a water bath at 37 degrees C. A purity of at least 90% was achieved for sorted or isolated CD4+, CD8+ and CD8+ TEMRA cells.

The data derive from a study of CD8 T cells in Susac syndrome (dated 2019 in TCRdb). Some background on the complete study: Whether CD8+ T cell activation and differentiation in Susac syndrome was antigen driven was tested using repertoire sequencing. The study compared CD8+ T cell repertoire clonality among 11 to 12 healthy donors, some 14 Susac syndrome patients and around 16 multiple sclerosis patients. Broader findings and caveats from the paper: The TCR sequencing and HLA analysis was acknowledged to have included a relatively small number of individuals.

Per the germline V gene, KGHDR is the CDR1 and SFDVKD is the CDR2. The CDR3 contains 13 residues, cysteine and phenylalanine counted. Kept here is only the CDR3 DNA, which spans 39 bases and is read in frame from base 1. Deletion took 6 bases off V and 5 bases off J, with a span of 11 bases between the germline ends. RNA was extracted using the RNeasy kit, and roughly 0.5 to 1 ug of the RNA was reverse transcribed with random hexamers. The immunoSEQ multiplex PCR assay, covering 54 Vbeta and 13 Jbeta segments, was used to amplify TCR beta CDR3 regions. Bias from PCR amplification was corrected by using a synthetic template baseline for primer optimization and for computational correction. In the authors' own workflow: Only productive sequences were kept, with reads annotated to V, D and J genes according to IMGT and analyzed in immunoSEQ Analyzer. To calculate clonality, Shannon entropy was normalized by log2 of the number of productive unique sequences and then subtracted from one. For each patient and control, public and private clones were evaluated within the 100 most prevalent clones. Susac-specific clones were defined as absent from healthy and MS cohorts, 850 to 1,300 published viral clones and other ImmuneACCESS disease sequences. Through fastp at Q25 and MiXCR, TCRdb rebuilt clones from the public reads, retaining in-frame beta chains. Each CDR3 protein appears once, grouped with its most common genes and DNA. The V and J calls and clone size come from TCRdb's table, not from the authors' own analysis. In this sample the table shows about 130,000 distinct CDR3 sequences, 90% to 95% of which occur a single time. The top ten clonotypes cover roughly 0.3% of the sample.

The origin of this receptor is a human donor with multiple sclerosis. Sequenced sample: CD8+ T cells from PBMCs. The V gene is TRBV24-1 and the J gene is TRBJ2-3; TRBD1 is a possible D gene, resting on 7 matching bases. The CDR3 region: CATSQGGGDTQYF. The DNA sequence is TGTGCCACCAGTCAGGGGGGTGGAGATACGCAGTATTTT.